This T cell receptor beta chain was found in a study of T cell responses to AZD1222 COVID-19 vaccine. Study-level findings and limits: Mapped onto spike, vaccine-associated CD4 TCRs spanned it and were dominant at 160-218 and 743-854.

Germline CDR1 SGHDT, CDR2 YYEEEE. With 0 bases clipped from V and 9 bases from J, the junction kept 5 bases outside the gene matches. The CDR3 length is 14 residues. As to this clone: Its antigen is not known.

Produced via immunoSEQ multiplex PCR; TCRdb's table is partial and in-frame only. The sample has 90,000 to 120,000 clones, roughly 87% seen once. The receptor was derived from an adult who received the AZD1222 COVID-19 vaccine. This chain joins TRBV5-6 and TRBJ1-1, with TRBD1 matching over 10 bases. Source: peripheral blood, taken 28 days after the second AZD1222 dose. CDR3 region: CASSLGRDRGKAFF. DNA for the CDR3: TGTGCCAGCAGCTTGGGTCGGGACAGGGGAAAAGCTTTCTTT.